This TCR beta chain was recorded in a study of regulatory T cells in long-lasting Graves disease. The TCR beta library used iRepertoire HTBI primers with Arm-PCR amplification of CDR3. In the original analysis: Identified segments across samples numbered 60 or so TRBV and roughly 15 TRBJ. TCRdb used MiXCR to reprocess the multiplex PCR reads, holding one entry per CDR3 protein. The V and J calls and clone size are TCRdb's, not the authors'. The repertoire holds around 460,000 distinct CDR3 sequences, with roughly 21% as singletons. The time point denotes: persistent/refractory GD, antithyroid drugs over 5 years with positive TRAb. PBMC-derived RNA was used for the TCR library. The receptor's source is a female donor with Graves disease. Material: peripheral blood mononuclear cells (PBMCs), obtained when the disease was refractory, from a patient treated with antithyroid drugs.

The CDR3 spells CASSQLPGAPNEKLFF. The DNA of the CDR3 is TGCGCCAGCAGCCAACTACCGGGGGCTCCGAATGAAAAACTGTTTTTT. This chain links TRBV4-1 with TRBJ1-4, with a tentative D call TRBD1 (6 bases). Per germline, CDR1 MGHRA and CDR2 YSYEKL. This CDR3 is 16 amino acids long. V lost 2 bases and J lost 5, with 15 bases in between.